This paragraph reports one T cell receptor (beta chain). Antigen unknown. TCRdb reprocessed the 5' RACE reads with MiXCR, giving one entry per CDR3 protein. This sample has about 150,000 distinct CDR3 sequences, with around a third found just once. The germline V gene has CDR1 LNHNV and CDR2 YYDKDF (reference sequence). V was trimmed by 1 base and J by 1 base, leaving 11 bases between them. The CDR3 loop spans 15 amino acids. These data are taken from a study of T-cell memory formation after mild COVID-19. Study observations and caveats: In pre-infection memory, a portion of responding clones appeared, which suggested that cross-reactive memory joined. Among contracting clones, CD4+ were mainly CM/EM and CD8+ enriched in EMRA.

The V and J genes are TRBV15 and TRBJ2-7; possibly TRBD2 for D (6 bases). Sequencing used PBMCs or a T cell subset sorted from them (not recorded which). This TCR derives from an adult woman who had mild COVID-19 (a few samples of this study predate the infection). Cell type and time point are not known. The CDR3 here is CATSRGGTHSYEQYF. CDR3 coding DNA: TGTGCCACCAGCAGAGGCGGGACCCATTCCTACGAGCAGTACTTC.